Presented here are 4 T cell receptor beta chains from one specimen sequenced in a study of cytomegalovirus exposure and HLA in healthy donors. This PCR relied on a set of 60 Vbeta primers and 13 Jbeta primers. Libraries were prepared by immunoSEQ multiplex PCR; TCRdb keeps only in-frame clonotypes and omits some of them. This table has about 94,000 clones, 7.6% appearing once. Sequenced input: PBMCs. The receptors derive from a middle-aged man in good health and CMV-seronegative.

The chain recombines TRBV9 with TRBJ2-2, with a possible D match to TRBD2 (5 bases). Germline V lookup: CDR1 SGDLS, CDR2 YYNGEE. Trimming stripped 0 bases from V and 6 bases from J, with 15 bases between. The CDR3 runs to 16 residues. CDR3 DNA: TGTGCCAGCAGCGTAGCCACTAGTATGGCCGCCGGGGAGCTGTTTTTT. Its protein product is CASSVATSMAAGELFF. Full variable domain (missing parts from reference TRBV9 and TRBJ2-2): DSGVTQTPKHLITATGQRVTLRCSPRSGDLSVYWYQQSLDQGLQFLIQYYNGEERAKGNILERFSAQQFPDLHSELNLSSLELGDSALYFCASSVATSMAAGELFFGEGSRLTVL.

This clone turned up a few times. J is TRBJ2-7 and V is TRBV19; the match to TRBD2 covers 10 bases. The V and J ends lost 0 bases and 5 bases, in that order; junction bases with no gene match: 4. Germline V gene sequence: CDR1 LNHDA, CDR2 SQIVND (reference sequence). The CDR3 is 15 residues long. This CDR3 reads CASSIEASGRHEQYF. In DNA form, the CDR3 reads TGTGCCAGTAGTATAGAGGCTAGCGGGAGACACGAGCAGTACTTC.

Only a few counts were recorded for this clone. This chain's CDR3 is CASSILLAGGGSGELFF. CDR3 nucleotides: TGTGCCAGTAGTATCTTACTAGCGGGAGGGGGCTCCGGGGAGCTGTTTTTT. The V gene is TRBV19, the J gene TRBJ2-2; 13 bases map to TRBD2. The CDR3 is 17 amino acids. Germline V gene lookup returns CDR1 LNHDA and CDR2 SQIVND (reference sequence). The V and J ends lost 3 bases and 6 bases, in that order; junction bases with no gene match: 7.

This clone was recorded a few times. The V and J genes are TRBV4-2 and TRBJ1-1; D is undetermined. Germline loops: CDR1 LGHNA, CDR2 YNFKEQ. Trimming shortened V by 0 bases and J by 5 bases, and 7 bases separated the two germline ends. The CDR3 consists of 13 residues. The CDR3 nucleotides are TGTGCCAGCAGCCAAGATAGCTTAACTGAAGCTTTCTTT. It yields the protein CASSQDSLTEAFF.